These 8 T cell receptor beta chains share one sample of origin, sequenced in a study of CD8+ T cells in alopecia areata. Treatment in this sample: oral pan-JAK inhibitor, 5-10 mg twice daily. After isolation, RNA underwent reverse transcription to generate cDNA as the sequencing template. Data came from immunoSEQ multiplex PCR; TCRdb stores just in-frame clones and leaves some out. The data contain some 200,000 clones, 45% to 75% of them singletons. The starting material was CD4+ T cells sorted from blood, obtained at week 4, from a patient treated with tofacitinib. The receptors shown here come from a human donor with alopecia areata.

The gene calls are TRBV6-6 and TRBJ1-5; perhaps TRBD1 as D (6 bases). Germline CDR1 MNHNY, CDR2 SVGAGI (reference sequence). The CDR3 contains 15 residues. V was pared by 6 bases and J by 4 bases, with 16 bases between. The CDR3 DNA sequence: TGTGCCAGCAGATCTACAGGGCTCGAGAATCAGCCCCAGCATTTT. This codes for CASRSTGLENQPQHF.

This clone has only one observation. This chain uses TRBV9 with TRBJ2-1, with 10 nucleotides matching TRBD2. V dropped 2 bases and J dropped 5; count of bases not matched to a gene: 4. Germline V gene data show CDR1 as SGDLS and CDR2 as YYNGEE. The length of the CDR3 is 15 residues. The CDR3: CASSVLAGVNNEQFF. The CDR3 DNA sequence: TGTGCCAGCAGCGTCCTAGCGGGGGTAAACAATGAGCAGTTCTTC.

This clone was recorded many times. The chain employs TRBV7-2 and TRBJ2-3; 9 bases fit TRBD2. The CDR3 is made up of 16 amino acids. V dropped 5 bases and J dropped 2; count of bases not matched to a gene: 8. The V gene's germline CDR1 is SGHTA and CDR2 FQGNSA. The CDR3 sequence is CASSPSSSGATDTQYF. CDR3 bases: TGTGCCAGCAGCCCAAGTTCTAGCGGGGCCACAGATACGCAGTATTTT.

J is TRBJ2-2 and V is TRBV29-1; D perhaps matches TRBD1 (6 bases). Germline V gene data show CDR1 as SQVTM and CDR2 as ANQGSEA. CDR3 length: 14 amino acids. Trimming stripped 3 bases from V and 0 bases from J, with 8 bases between. The CDR3 DNA sequence: TGCAGCGTTGATAACAGGGCGAACACCGGGGAGCTGTTTTTT. It encodes CSVDNRANTGELFF.

The V gene is TRBV4-1, the J gene TRBJ1-2; D call uncertain. The CDR3 is made up of 15 amino acids. V was trimmed by 1 base and J by 4 bases, leaving 13 bases between them. The germline V gene has CDR1 MGHRA and CDR2 YSYEKL. The CDR3 here is CASSQVVNSGYGYTF. Written as DNA, the CDR3 is TGCGCCAGCAGCCAAGTGGTAAATAGCGGCTATGGCTACACCTTC.

The rearrangement uses TRBV30 and TRBJ1-5; the D gene is possibly TRBD1 (6 bases). V lost 1 base and J 9 bases, leaving 13 bases between the germline ends. Germline assignment: CDR1 GTSNPN and CDR2 SVGIG (reference sequence). The CDR3 has 13 residues. As DNA, the CDR3 is TGTGCCTGGAGTGCCCGGGGGCTCCCGCCCCAGCATTTT. Protein: CAWSARGLPPQHF.

This chain links TRBV5-1 with TRBJ2-3; no clear D. Germline lookup yields CDR1 SGHRS and CDR2 YFSETQ. The length of the CDR3 is 13 residues. The germline V and J ends were trimmed by 4 bases and 4 bases, with 10 bases remaining between them. The CDR3 nucleotides are TGCGCCAGCAGCCTCGGCCCTGCAGATACGCAGTATTTT. The encoded protein is CASSLGPADTQYF.

The chain joins TRBV9 to TRBJ1-4; 7 bases are a match to TRBD1. This CDR3 has 14 amino acids. Looked up from germline, CDR1 is SGDLS and CDR2 is YYNGEE. V lost 4 bases to trimming and J lost 6 bases; unmatched junction nucleotides: 6. The CDR3 nucleotides read TGTGCCAGCAGCACCCGACAGGGCGATGAAAAACTGTTTTTT. Translating it yields CASSTRQGDEKLFF.